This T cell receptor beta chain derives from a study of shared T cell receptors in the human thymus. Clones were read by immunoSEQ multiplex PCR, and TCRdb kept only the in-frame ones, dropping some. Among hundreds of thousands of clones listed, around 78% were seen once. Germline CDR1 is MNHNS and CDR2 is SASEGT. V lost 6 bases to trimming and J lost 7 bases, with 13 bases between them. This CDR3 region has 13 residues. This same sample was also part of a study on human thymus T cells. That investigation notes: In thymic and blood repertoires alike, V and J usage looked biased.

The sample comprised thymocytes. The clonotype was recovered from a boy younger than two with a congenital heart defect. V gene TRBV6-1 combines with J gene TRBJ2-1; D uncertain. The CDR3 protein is CASSPRIGNEQFF. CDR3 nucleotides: TGTGCCAGCAGCCCAAGAATCGGGAATGAGCAGTTCTTC.